This section outlines one T cell receptor (beta chain) sequence together with its context. Its antigen remains unknown. The CDR3 consists of 15 residues. Germline values: CDR1 MNHEY, CDR2 SVGAGI. V lost 2 bases, J lost 3 bases, and 13 bases lay in between. Data came from immunoSEQ multiplex PCR; TCRdb stores just in-frame clones and leaves some out. The sample contains around 79,000 clones, roughly 80% of which appear only once. Viral peptide pools were used in the ViraFEST assay to expand antigen-specific CD4+ T cells, and sequencing came afterward. Subsequent to a culture period of approximately 11 days, CD4+ T cells were isolated. For each well, two million PBMC were cultured with 10 IU/ml IL-2 and around 9.6 ug/ml peptides. This sample was taken from a study of vaccination effects on CD4 cells after COVID-19. Notes on the study in general: The vaccine-induced clones of healthy vaccinees included only 1 of 255 that cross-reacted with common cold coronaviruses.

Sequencing used CD4+ T cells from PBMCs cultured with HCoV-229E spike peptides, obtained before COVID-19 vaccination. The chain has TRBV6-5 and TRBJ1-1, with D unresolved. The TCR sequence derives from a human donor who received a COVID-19 vaccine. The CDR3, as DNA: TGTGCCAGCAGTTACGGGCAGCCGTGGGACACTGAAGCTTTCTTT. The encoded protein is CASSYGQPWDTEAFF.